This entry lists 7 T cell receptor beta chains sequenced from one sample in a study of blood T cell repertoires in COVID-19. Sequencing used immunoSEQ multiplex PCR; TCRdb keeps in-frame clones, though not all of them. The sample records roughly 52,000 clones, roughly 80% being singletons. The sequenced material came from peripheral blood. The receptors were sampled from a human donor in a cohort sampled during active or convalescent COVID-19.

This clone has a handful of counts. In DNA form, the CDR3 reads TGTGCCAGCAGTGAGGGGGCGCGGAACGAGCAGTACTTC. Its translation: CASSEGARNEQYF. The V and J genes are TRBV25-1 and TRBJ2-7, with D possibly TRBD1 on 6 matching bases. CDR3 length: 13 amino acids. The V and J ends lost 3 bases and 5 bases respectively, with 11 bases between them. Germline CDR1 reads MGHDK; CDR2 reads SYGVNS.

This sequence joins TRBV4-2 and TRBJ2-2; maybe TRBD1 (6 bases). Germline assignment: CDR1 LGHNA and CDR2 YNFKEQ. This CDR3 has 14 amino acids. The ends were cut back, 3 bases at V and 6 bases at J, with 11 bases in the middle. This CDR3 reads CASSHSRGAGELFF. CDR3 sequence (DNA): TGTGCCAGCAGCCATTCCAGGGGAGCCGGGGAGCTGTTTTTT.

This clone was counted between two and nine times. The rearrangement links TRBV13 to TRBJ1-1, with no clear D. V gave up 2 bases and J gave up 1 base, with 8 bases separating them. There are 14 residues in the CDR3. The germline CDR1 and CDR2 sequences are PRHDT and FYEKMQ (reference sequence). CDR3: CASSLMWANTEAFF. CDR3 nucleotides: TGTGCCAGCAGCTTAATGTGGGCGAACACTGAAGCTTTCTTT.

CDR3 nucleotide sequence: TGCGCCAGCAGCCAATTTGGACAGCTGAACACTGAAGCTTTCTTT. Translating it yields CASSQFGQLNTEAFF. V and J are TRBV4-1 and TRBJ1-1; D is possibly TRBD1 (6 bases). With 2 bases removed from V and 0 bases from J, the gap between germline ends came to 10 bases. Germline V gene data show CDR1 as MGHRA and CDR2 as YSYEKL. This CDR3 region has 15 residues.

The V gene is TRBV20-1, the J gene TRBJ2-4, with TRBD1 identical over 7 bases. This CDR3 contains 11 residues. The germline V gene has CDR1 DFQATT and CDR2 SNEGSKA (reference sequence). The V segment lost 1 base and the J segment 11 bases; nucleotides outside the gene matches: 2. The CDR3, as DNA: TGCAGTGCTAGAGTAGGGACAGTTCAGTACTTC. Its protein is CSARVGTVQYF.

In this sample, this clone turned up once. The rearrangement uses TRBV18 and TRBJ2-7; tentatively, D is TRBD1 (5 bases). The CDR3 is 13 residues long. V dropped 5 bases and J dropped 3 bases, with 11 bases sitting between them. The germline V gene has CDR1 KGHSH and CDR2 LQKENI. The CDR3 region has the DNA TGTGCCAGCTCAATCAGCAGGGTCTACGAGCAGTACTTC. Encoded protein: CASSISRVYEQYF.

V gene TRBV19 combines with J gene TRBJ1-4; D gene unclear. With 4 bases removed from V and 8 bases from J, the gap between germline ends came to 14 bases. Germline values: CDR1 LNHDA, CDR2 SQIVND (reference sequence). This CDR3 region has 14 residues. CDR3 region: CASSSPRDLEKLFF. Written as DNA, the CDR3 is TGTGCCAGTAGTAGCCCGAGGGATTTGGAAAAACTGTTTTTT.